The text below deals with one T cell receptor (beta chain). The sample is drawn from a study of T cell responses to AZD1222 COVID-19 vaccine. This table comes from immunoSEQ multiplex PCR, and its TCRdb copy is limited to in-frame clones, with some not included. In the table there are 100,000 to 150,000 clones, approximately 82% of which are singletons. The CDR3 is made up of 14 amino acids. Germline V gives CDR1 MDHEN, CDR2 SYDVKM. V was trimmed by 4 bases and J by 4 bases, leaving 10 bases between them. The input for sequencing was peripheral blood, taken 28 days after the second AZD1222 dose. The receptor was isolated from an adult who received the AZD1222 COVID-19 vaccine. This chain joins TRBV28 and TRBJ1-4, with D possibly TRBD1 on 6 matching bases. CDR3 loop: CASSSGTSNEKLFF. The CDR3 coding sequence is TGTGCCAGCAGTTCCGGGACAAGTAATGAAAAACTGTTTTTT.